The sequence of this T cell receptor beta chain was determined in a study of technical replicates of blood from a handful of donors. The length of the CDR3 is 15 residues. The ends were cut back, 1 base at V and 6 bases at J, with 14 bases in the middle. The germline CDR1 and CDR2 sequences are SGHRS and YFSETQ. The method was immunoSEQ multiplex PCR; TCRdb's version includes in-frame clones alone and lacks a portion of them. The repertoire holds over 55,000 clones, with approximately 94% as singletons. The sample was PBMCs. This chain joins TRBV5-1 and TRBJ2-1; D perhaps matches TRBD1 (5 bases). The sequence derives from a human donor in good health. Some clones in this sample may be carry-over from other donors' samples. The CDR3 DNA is TGCGCCAGCAGCTTGATCGCAGGGTCCCGCAATGAGCAGTTCTTC. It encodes CASSLIAGSRNEQFF. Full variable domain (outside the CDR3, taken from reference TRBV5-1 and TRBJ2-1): KAGVTQTPRYLIKTRGQQVTLSCSPISGHRSVSWYQQTPGQGLQFLFEYFSETQRNKGNFPGRFSGRQFSNSRSEMNVSTLELGDSALYLCASSLIAGSRNEQFFGPGTRLTVL.